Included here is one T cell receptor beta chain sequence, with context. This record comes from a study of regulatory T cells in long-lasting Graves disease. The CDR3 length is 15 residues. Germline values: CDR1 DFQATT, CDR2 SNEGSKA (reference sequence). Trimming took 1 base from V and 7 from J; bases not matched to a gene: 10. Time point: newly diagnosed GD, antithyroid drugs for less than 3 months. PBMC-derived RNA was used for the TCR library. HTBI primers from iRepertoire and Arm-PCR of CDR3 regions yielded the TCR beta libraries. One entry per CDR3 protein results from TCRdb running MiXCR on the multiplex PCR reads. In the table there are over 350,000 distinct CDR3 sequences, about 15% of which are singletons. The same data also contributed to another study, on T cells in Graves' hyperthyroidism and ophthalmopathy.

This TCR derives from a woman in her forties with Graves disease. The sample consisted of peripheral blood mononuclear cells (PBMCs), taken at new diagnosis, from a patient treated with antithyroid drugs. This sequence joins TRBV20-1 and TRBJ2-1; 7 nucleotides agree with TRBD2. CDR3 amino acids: CSARGREPKRNEQFF. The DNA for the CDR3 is TGCAGTGCTAGAGGGCGGGAGCCAAAGCGTAATGAGCAGTTCTTC.